This entry is about one T cell receptor beta chain. Germline trimming cut 1 base from V and 8 bases from J; bases unmatched to any gene: 16. This CDR3 comprises 17 residues. Germline V gene data show CDR1 as LGHDT and CDR2 as YNNKEL (reference sequence). These data belong to a study of blood T cell repertoires in COVID-19. Background on the study: Samples representing acute and convalescent COVID-19 were sourced from the United States, Italy and Spain.

As originally analysed: Estimation of nucleated cell counts was performed using reference gene primer amplification. Assay used: immunoSEQ multiplex PCR; TCRdb lists only in-frame clones, some missing. The D gene and trimming were derived from the DNA, and the V and J assignments and clone size from that table. The table shows roughly 430,000 clones, with 88% occurring only once. Participant ages covered about 18 to 100 years across 20 to 25 US areas. In assigning cohorts, the study relied on participant-reported clinical history. Material for sequencing was PBMCs or T cells enriched from blood (not recorded which). The source is a woman between 35 and 50 years old with acute COVID-19. The chain links TRBV3-1 (or the pseudogene TRBV3-2) to TRBJ1-2, with 7 bases lining up with TRBD1. CDR3 DNA sequence: TGTGCCAGCAGCCAAGGACCCATCCGGGACAGACATAGCGGCTACACCTTC. This sequence encodes CASSQGPIRDRHSGYTF.